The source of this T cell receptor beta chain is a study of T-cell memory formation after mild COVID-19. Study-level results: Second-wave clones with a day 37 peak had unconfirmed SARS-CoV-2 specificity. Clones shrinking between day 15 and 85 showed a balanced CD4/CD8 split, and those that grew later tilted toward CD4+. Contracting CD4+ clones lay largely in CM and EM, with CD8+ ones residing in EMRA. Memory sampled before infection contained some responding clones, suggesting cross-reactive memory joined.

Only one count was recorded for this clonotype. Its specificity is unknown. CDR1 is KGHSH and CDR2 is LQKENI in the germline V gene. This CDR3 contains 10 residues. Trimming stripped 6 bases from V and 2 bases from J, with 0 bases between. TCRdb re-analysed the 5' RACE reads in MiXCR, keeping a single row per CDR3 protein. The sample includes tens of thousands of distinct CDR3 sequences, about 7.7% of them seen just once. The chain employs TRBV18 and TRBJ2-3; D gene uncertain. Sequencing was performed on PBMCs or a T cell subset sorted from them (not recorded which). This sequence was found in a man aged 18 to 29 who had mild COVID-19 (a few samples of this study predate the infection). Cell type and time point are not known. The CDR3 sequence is CASSTDTQYF. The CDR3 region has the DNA TGTGCCAGCTCCACAGATACGCAGTATTTT.